This TCR beta chain was captured in a study of blood T cell repertoires in COVID-19. The overall study: Sites in the United States, Italy and Spain provided acute and convalescent COVID-19 samples. PBMCs, B-cell-depleted T cells, or T cells were the source of the cDNA or gDNA that made up the material.

The CDR3 covers 11 residues. With V trimmed by 7 bases and J by 3 bases, 2 bases remained unmatched. The germline gives CDR1 SQVTM, CDR2 ANQGSEA. Original methodology: Estimation of nucleated cell counts relied on the amplification of reference gene primers. Sequenced by immunoSEQ multiplex PCR; TCRdb stores in-frame clones only, minus some. The DNA gave D and trimming, while V, J and clone size come from that table. Altogether around 100,000 clones are present, roughly 83% being singletons, with the ten largest covering about 18%. The source material was peripheral blood. This sequence joins TRBV29-1 and TRBJ1-2, with 7 bases lining up with TRBD1. This sequence was found in a woman aged 55-70 years with acute or convalescent COVID-19. DNA for the CDR3: TGCAGCGCAGGGACAGACTATGGCTACACCTTC. Encoded protein: CSAGTDYGYTF.